The present T cell receptor beta chain was sequenced within a study of blood T cell repertoires in COVID-19 (TCRdb year 2020). Background for the entire study: Samples from collaborators originated in the United States, Italy and Spain and spanned both the acute and convalescent phases of COVID-19. The material from the prospective study consisted of cDNA or gDNA derived from T cells, B-cell-depleted T cells, or PBMCs. Subjects who had been exposed to COVID-19, were actively infected with it, or had recovered from it provided the deeply sampled blood TCRbeta repertoires that made up the dataset. The repertoires were released in a freely available public database intended as a resource for research on the immune response to SARS-CoV-2. Samples came from the ongoing ImmuneRACE study (first 160 participants) plus 1,254 subjects from 6 global collaborators. Nearly every sample came with metadata listing a de-identified subject ID, COVID-19 status, age in years and sex. HLA class I and class II types, where available, came from metadata supplied by the sample provider rather than from assay-based typing.

CDR1 SEHNR and CDR2 FQNEAQ were looked up in the germline V gene (reference sequence). After removal of 4 bases from V and 7 bases from J, the junction retains 10 bases not matched to a gene. The CDR3 measures 17 amino acids from cysteine to phenylalanine. Just CDR3 DNA is preserved here, 51 bases in frame from base 1. Concerning this clone itself: It has no known antigen specificity. Base qualities are not provided; no much larger clone lies one nucleotide away.

In the prospective study, participants were about 18 to 95 years old, resided in approximately 22 geographic areas of the United States, and were enrolled through a virtual design. In the prospective study, cohorts were assigned on the basis of participant-reported clinical history obtained from a screening survey and a study questionnaire. Recovered participants in ImmuneRACE Cohort 3 were defined as having two consecutive negative NP/OP PCR tests, clearance from a healthcare professional, or resolution of symptoms. Each participant in the prospective study had whole blood, serum and a nasopharyngeal or oropharyngeal swab collected by mobile phlebotomists. Over an approximately 2-month period, participants in the prospective study had the option of providing additional blood draws and questionnaires. Prospective study blood samples were shipped either frozen or at room temperature before DNA extraction.

TCRbeta CDR3 regions were amplified from genomic DNA using the immunoSEQ Assay, a bias-controlled multiplex PCR. The original methods were these. The number of nucleated cells in each sample was estimated from the amplification of reference gene primers within the assay. To quantify the absolute abundance of each unique TCRbeta CDR3 rearrangement, sequence reads were collapsed and filtered. For each sample, productive Simpson clonality was calculated as the square root of Simpson's diversity index over productive rearrangements. This is the immuneACCESS table as TCRdb keeps it, with only in-frame sequences that have V and J called. A part of the clones is gone; compared with another copy, unresolved V genes explain less than half, and the rest is unexplained. The V and J calls and clone size were taken over from that table, and D and trimming were inferred from the DNA. The sample has about 200,000 clones on record, 75% to 90% of them singletons. In total, the top ten clones hold 0.95% to 1.5% of the sample.

Broader findings and caveats from the paper: The quantity of clinical and demographic metadata differed by source and by participant and was supplied without curation.

The TCR comes from a man aged 30 to 45 who had recovered from COVID-19. The rearranged chain carries TRBV7-9 and TRBJ1-6, with 10 junctional bases fitting TRBD1. The sequenced sample consisted of PBMCs or T cells enriched from blood (not recorded which). The DNA sequence follows: TGTGCCAGCAGCTCAGACAGGGGGCGGTCGCGGAATTCACCCCTCCACTTT. Its translation is CASSSDRGRSRNSPLHF.